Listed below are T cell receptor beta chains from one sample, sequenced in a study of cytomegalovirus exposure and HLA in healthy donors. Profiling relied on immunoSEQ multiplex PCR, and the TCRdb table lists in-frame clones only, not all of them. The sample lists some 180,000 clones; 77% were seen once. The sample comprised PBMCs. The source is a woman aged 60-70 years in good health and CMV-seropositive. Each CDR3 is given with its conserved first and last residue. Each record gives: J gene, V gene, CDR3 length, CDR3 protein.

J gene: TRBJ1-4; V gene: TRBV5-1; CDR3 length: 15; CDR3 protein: CASSSSTGGTEKLFF
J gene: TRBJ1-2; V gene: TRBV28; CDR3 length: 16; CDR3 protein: CASSLKGHGSGYGYTF
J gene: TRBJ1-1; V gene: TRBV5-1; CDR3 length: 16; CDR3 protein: CASSPSTGARNTEAFF
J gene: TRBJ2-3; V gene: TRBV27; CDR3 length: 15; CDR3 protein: CASSFSRSGTDTQYF
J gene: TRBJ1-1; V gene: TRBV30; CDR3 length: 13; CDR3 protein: CAWSVNKNTEAFF
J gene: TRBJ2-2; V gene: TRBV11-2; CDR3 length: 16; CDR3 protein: CASRPPGGASTGELFF
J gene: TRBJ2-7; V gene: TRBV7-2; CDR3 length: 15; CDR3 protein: CASSLTSGSLYEQYF
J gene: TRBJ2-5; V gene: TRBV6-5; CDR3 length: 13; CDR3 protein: CASRTGGGETQYF
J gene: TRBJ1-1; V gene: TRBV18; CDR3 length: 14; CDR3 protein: CASSPDLAPAQAFF
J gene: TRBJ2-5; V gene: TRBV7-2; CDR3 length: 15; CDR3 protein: CASSLVSGGRETQYF
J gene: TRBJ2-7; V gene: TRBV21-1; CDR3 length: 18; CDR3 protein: CASSSRTSGSGFSYEQYF
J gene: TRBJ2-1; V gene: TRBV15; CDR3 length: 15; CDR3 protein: CATSRDGTSNNEQFF
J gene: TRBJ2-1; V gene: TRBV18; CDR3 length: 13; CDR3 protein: CASSQGQGYEQFF
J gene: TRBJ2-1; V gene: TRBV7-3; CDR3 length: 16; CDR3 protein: CASSLTLAGGRNEQFF
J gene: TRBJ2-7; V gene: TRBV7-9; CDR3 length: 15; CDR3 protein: CASSELSGSPYEQYF
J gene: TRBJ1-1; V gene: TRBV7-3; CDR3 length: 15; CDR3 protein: CASSLKPGVNTEAFF
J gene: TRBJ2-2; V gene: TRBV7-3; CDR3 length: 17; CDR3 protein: CASSSNQASVNTGELFF
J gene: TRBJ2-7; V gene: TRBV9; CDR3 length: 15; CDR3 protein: CASSPQTGGISEQYF
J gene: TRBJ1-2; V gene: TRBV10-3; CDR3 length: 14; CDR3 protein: CAISDLDRGLGYTF
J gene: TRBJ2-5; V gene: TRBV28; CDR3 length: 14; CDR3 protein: CASSRGGAKETQYF
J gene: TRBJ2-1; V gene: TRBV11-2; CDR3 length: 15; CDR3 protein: CASRFSAPVINEQFF
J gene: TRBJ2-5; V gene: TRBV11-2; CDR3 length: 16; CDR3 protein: CASKNYGRRGGETQYF
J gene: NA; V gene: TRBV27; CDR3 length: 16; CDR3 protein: CASSLLALTGRAEQYF
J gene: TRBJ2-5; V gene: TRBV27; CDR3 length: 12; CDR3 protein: CASPPSSPTQYF
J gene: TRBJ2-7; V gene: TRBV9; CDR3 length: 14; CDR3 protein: CASSVGRGASGQYF
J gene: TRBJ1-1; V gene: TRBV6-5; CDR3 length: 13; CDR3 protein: CASSYQLNTEAFF
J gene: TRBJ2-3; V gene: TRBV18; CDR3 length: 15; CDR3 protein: CASSRQAREVDTQYF
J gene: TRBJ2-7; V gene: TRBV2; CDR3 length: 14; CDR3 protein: CASSEGRYSYEQYF
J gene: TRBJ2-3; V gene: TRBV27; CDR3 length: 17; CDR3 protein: CASSSKGRGTRRDTQYF
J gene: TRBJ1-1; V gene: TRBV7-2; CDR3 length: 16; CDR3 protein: CASRSTGGARNTEAFF
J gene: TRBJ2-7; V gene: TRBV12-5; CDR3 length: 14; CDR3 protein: CASGLPGVGGEQYF
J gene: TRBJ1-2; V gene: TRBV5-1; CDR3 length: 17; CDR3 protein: CASSLNSQGATNYGYTF
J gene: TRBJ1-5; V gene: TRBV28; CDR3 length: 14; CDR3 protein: CASSTQGSNQPQHF
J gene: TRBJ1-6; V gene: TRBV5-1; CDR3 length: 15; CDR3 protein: CASSLAAGDNSPLHF
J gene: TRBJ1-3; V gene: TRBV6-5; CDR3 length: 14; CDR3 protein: CASSFGGSGNTIYF
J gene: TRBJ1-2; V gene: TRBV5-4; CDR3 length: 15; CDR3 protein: CASRQGTYEGYGYTF
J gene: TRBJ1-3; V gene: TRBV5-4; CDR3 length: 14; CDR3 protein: CASSLTGVSNTIYF
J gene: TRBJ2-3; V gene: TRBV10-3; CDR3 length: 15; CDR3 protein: CAISGLAGGPDTQYF
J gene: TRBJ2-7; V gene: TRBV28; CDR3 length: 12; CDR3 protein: CASSSGSYEQYF
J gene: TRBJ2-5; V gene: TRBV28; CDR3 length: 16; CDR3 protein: CASSLRLAGRMRGQYF
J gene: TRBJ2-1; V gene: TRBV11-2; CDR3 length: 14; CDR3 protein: CASNERGGNNEQFF
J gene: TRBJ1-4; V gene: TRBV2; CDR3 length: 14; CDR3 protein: CASSEVTGGEKLFF
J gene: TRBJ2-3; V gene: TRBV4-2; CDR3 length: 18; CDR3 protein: CASSQVPLAGGHTDTQYF
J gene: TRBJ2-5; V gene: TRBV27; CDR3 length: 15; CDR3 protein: CASSSRQPYQETQYF
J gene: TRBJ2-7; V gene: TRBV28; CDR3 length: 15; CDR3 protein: CASSFPGQGSYEQYF
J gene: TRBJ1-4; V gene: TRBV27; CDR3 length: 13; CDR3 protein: CASKGQNNEKLFF
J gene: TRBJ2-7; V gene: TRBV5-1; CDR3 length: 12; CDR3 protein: CASSLASGEQYF
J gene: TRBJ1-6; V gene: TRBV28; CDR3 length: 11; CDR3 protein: CASGVGEPLHF
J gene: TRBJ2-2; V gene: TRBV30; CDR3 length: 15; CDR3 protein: CAWRPAGPNTGELFF
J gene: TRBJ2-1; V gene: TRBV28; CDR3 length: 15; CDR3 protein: CASSSAQVGYNEQFF
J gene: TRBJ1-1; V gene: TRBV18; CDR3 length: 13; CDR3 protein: CASSTQENTEAFF
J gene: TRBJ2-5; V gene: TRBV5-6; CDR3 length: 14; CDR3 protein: CASSLLDQGETQYF
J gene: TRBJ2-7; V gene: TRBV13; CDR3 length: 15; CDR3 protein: CASSLNPREWNEQYF
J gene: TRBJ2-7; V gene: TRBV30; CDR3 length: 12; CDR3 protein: CAWGNQRGEQYF